The 25 T cell receptor beta chains below all came from one sample that was sequenced in a study of cytomegalovirus exposure and HLA in healthy donors. PCR involved 60 Vbeta and 13 Jbeta primers. The table came from immunoSEQ multiplex PCR; TCRdb's copy has only in-frame clones and leaves some out. Among roughly 130,000 clones listed, around 80% were seen once. Sequenced: PBMCs. Receptor source: a woman between 40 and 55 years old in good health and CMV-seronegative.

V is TRBV5-1 and J is TRBJ2-7; TRBD1 aligns across 10 bases. J lost 3 bases, V lost 4 bases, and 7 bases had no gene match. From germline, CDR1 is SGHRS and CDR2 YFSETQ. This CDR3 region has 15 residues. This CDR3 is CASSLDGQGVYEQYF. The CDR3 coding sequence is TGCGCCAGCAGCCTCGACGGACAGGGGGTCTACGAGCAGTACTTC.

The chain links TRBV7-8 to TRBJ2-2; 8 bases fit TRBD2. This CDR3 region has 17 residues. Germline V lookup: CDR1 SGHVS, CDR2 FQNEAQ. J was trimmed by 3 bases and V by 0 bases; bases with no gene match: 6. The CDR3 DNA sequence: TGTGCCAGCAGCTTAGCGAGGATAGCGGGACACACCGGGGAGCTGTTTTTT. As protein: CASSLARIAGHTGELFF.

This clone was detected only a few times. The V gene is TRBV9, the J gene TRBJ1-1, with 10 nucleotides matching TRBD1. The ends lost 4 bases at V and 6 bases at J; junction bases unmatched: 6. This CDR3 has 14 residues. CDR1 is SGDLS and CDR2 is YYNGEE in the germline V gene. This CDR3 is CASSPTGQGPEAFF. The CDR3 DNA reads as TGTGCCAGCAGCCCGACGGGACAGGGGCCTGAAGCTTTCTTT.

The chain uses TRBV30 and TRBJ1-5, with 7 positions matching TRBD1. The CDR3 is 13 residues long. The V segment lost 5 bases and the J segment 2 bases; nucleotides outside the gene matches: 3. CDR1 is GTSNPN, CDR2 SVGIG, per germline (reference sequence). Written as DNA, the CDR3 is TGTGCCTGGGACAGGGAGGGCAATCAGCCCCAGCATTTT. Translating it yields CAWDREGNQPQHF.

V and J are TRBV5-1 and TRBJ2-1, with no clear D. The CDR3 has 13 residues. Trimming stripped 2 bases from V and 5 bases from J, with 8 bases between. Looked up from germline, CDR1 is SGHRS and CDR2 is YFSETQ. CDR3 nucleotide sequence: TGCGCCAGCAGCTTCGAGTCGAACAATGAGCAGTTCTTC. This encodes CASSFESNNEQFF. Full variable domain (outside the CDR3, taken from reference TRBV5-1 and TRBJ2-1): KAGVTQTPRYLIKTRGQQVTLSCSPISGHRSVSWYQQTPGQGLQFLFEYFSETQRNKGNFPGRFSGRQFSNSRSEMNVSTLELGDSALYLCASSFESNNEQFFGPGTRLTVL.

This sequence joins TRBV19 and TRBJ1-2, with TRBD1 identical over 7 bases. CDR1 is LNHDA, CDR2 SQIVND, per germline (reference sequence). The CDR3 contains 14 residues. Trimming cost V 3 bases and J 7 bases; bases outside gene matches: 8. Here the CDR3 DNA reads TGTGCCAGTAGTATTGGTAGGGGGCTTACTGGCTACACCTTC. Translating gives CASSIGRGLTGYTF. Full variable domain (remainder filled in from reference TRBV19 and TRBJ1-2): DGGITQSPKYLFRKEGQNVTLSCEQNLNHDAMYWYRQDPGQGLRLIYYSQIVNDFQKGDIAEGYSVSREKKESFPLTVTSAQKNPTAFYLCASSIGRGLTGYTFGSGTRLTVV.

The chain joins TRBV5-1 to TRBJ2-5, with TRBD2 matching 8 bases. Germline assignment: CDR1 SGHRS and CDR2 YFSETQ. Unmatched junction bases numbered 6, after V lost 6 bases and J lost 2 bases. This CDR3 is built from 14 residues. The CDR3 loop reads CASNRGGNQETQYF. The CDR3 bases are TGCGCCAGCAACCGGGGGGGCAATCAAGAGACCCAGTACTTC.

The V gene is TRBV5-4, the J gene TRBJ2-5; 10 nucleotides agree with TRBD2. With 4 bases clipped from V and 11 bases from J, the junction kept 14 bases outside the gene matches. Germline CDR1 reads SGHNT; CDR2 reads YYREEE (reference sequence). The CDR3 runs 15 residues. CDR3 DNA: TGTGCCAGCAGCGGCGAGCGGGAGGGCCTCTGGGAGCAGTACTTC. Protein sequence: CASSGEREGLWEQYF.

This clone was seen only a few times. The chain employs TRBV6-5 and TRBJ2-3; 8 positions agree with TRBD2. CDR1 MNHEY and CDR2 SVGAGI come from the germline V gene. This CDR3 contains 14 residues. V lost 4 bases to trimming and J lost 1 base; unmatched junction nucleotides: 1. The CDR3 nucleotides read TGTGCCAGCAGTTCGACTAGCGGCACAGATACGCAGTATTTT. Translating it yields CASSSTSGTDTQYF.

The CDR3 region is CASRLDYNTGELFF. The CDR3 DNA follows: TGTGCCAGCAGACTAGACTATAACACCGGGGAGCTGTTTTTT. This chain links TRBV2 with TRBJ2-2; the D gene is possibly TRBD2 (5 bases). The germline V and J ends were trimmed by 6 bases and 2 bases, with 10 bases remaining between them. This CDR3 is built from 14 residues. In germline, CDR1 is SNHLY, CDR2 FYNNEI.

This clone has more than one count but fewer than ten. The chain employs TRBV6-1 and TRBJ2-4, with 8 bases identical to TRBD1. CDR1 and CDR2 (germline): MNHNS, SASEGT. This CDR3 contains 14 residues. Germline trimming cut 10 bases from V and 2 bases from J; bases unmatched to any gene: 7. DNA of the CDR3: TGTGCCACCGGACAGGGAAGTTCCAAAAACATTCAGTACTTC. Translation gives CATGQGSSKNIQYF.

This clone was recorded a few times. The rearrangement joins TRBV27 to TRBJ1-1; no reliable D call. Trimming left V 5 bases short and J 2 bases short, with 9 bases between. This CDR3 region has 13 residues. From germline, CDR1 is MNHEY and CDR2 SMNVEV (reference sequence). The CDR3 here is CASSREGNTEAFF. CDR3 in DNA: TGTGCCAGCAGTCGAGAGGGTAACACTGAAGCTTTCTTT.

Note on this clone: Mismatch with germline at one junction end may stem from a read error. The CDR3 DNA follows: TGTGCCAGCAGCTTTAGACAGGGCGCAGGGGCCAACGGCCTGACTTTC. Residues: CASSFRQGAGANGLTF. The J gene is TRBJ2-6, the V gene TRBV7-6, with 7 nucleotides matching TRBD1. Germline V gene sequence: CDR1 SGHVS, CDR2 FNYEAQ. CDR3 length equals 16 residues.

The chain uses TRBV7-9 and TRBJ2-2; TRBD2 agrees at 9 bases. V shed 1 base and J 2 bases; nucleotides not matched to a gene: 5. The CDR3 covers 17 residues. CDR1 is SEHNR, CDR2 FQNEAQ, per germline (reference sequence). The chain's CDR3 is CASSLGGGLANTGELFF. The CDR3 DNA reads as TGTGCCAGCAGCTTAGGCGGGGGACTAGCCAACACCGGGGAGCTGTTTTTT.

The chain joins TRBV9 to TRBJ1-2, with TRBD1 as a possible D gene (5 bases). The CDR3 is 15 amino acids. CDR1 is SGDLS, CDR2 YYNGEE, per germline. The germline V and J ends were trimmed by 0 bases and 4 bases, with 13 bases remaining between them. In nucleotides, the CDR3 is TGTGCCAGCAGCGTAGAAACGGGGGGGATCTATGGCTACACCTTC. Protein: CASSVETGGIYGYTF.

For this clone: Other DNA sequences in this sample translate to the same CDR3. J is TRBJ1-5 and V is TRBV19; 7 bases align to TRBD1. V shed 4 bases and J 0 bases; nucleotides not matched to a gene: 3. The germline CDR1 and CDR2 sequences are LNHDA and SQIVND (reference sequence). The CDR3 consists of 15 residues. CDR3 sequence reads: CASSTTGNSNQPQHF. CDR3 in DNA: TGTGCCAGTAGTACGACAGGGAATAGCAATCAGCCCCAGCATTTT.

V and J are TRBV27 and TRBJ1-6; 8 nucleotides match TRBD1. This CDR3 region has 14 residues. Trimming cost V 5 bases and J 12 bases; bases outside gene matches: 9. Germline V gene data show CDR1 as MNHEY and CDR2 as SMNVEV (reference sequence). In DNA form, the CDR3 reads TGTGCCAGCAGTCAGGGACAGGAGGTCGGACCCCTCCACTTT. Translated: CASSQGQEVGPLHF.

This chain uses TRBV7-9 with TRBJ2-3; D not resolved. The CDR3 extends over 14 amino acids. V lost 6 bases and J 6 bases, leaving 16 bases between the germline ends. CDR1 and CDR2 (germline): SEHNR, FQNEAQ (reference sequence). The DNA of the CDR3 is TGTGCCAGCAGGCCTTGGGCGTTGGTGGATACGCAGTATTTT. It encodes CASRPWALVDTQYF.

The chain has TRBV6-1 and TRBJ2-7; 9 positions match TRBD1. V shed 11 bases and J 0 bases; nucleotides not matched to a gene: 11. This CDR3 contains 15 residues. Germline V gene sequence: CDR1 MNHNS, CDR2 SASEGT. CDR3 bases: TGTGCCGCGGGACAGGGACCGAAGACCTCCTACGAGCAGTACTTC. Protein: CAAGQGPKTSYEQYF.

This chain links TRBV5-1 with TRBJ2-7, with TRBD1 matching over 7 bases. This CDR3 spans 14 amino acids. The trim removed 0 bases at V and 2 bases at J, leaving 2 bases unmatched. CDR1 is SGHRS and CDR2 is YFSETQ in the germline V gene. The CDR3 here is CASSLGDRTYEQYF. In DNA form, the CDR3 reads TGCGCCAGCAGCTTGGGGGACAGAACCTACGAGCAGTACTTC.

This clone was observed a few times. The V call is TRBV15, the J call TRBJ2-1; a possible D gene is TRBD2 (6 bases). The CDR3 runs to 13 residues. Germline lookup yields CDR1 LNHNV and CDR2 YYDKDF (reference sequence). Between the trimmed V and J ends, which lost 3 bases and 5 bases, there was a span of 8 bases. CDR3 DNA: TGTGCCACCAGCAGGGGACTCCACAATGAGCAGTTCTTC. Its protein is CATSRGLHNEQFF.

CDR3 coding DNA: TGTGCCAGCAGCTTACGCGGGGGCGAGACCCAGTACTTC. Protein sequence: CASSLRGGETQYF. The chain uses TRBV7-3 and TRBJ2-5; maybe TRBD2 (7 bases). Germline CDR1 is SGHTA and CDR2 is FQGTGA. The V gene lost 2 bases and the J gene lost 5 bases, with 9 bases spanning the gap. The CDR3 extends over 13 amino acids.

This chain links TRBV6-5 with TRBJ1-2, with D perhaps matching TRBD1 (6 bases). CDR3 length: 15 residues. Germline V gene sequence: CDR1 MNHEY, CDR2 SVGAGI. Trimming removed 2 bases from V and 0 bases from J, with 10 bases in between. CDR3 protein: CASSYLTGSNYGYTF. CDR3 in DNA: TGTGCCAGCAGTTACCTGACAGGTTCTAACTATGGCTACACCTTC.

The V call is TRBV9, the J call TRBJ2-7, with D possibly TRBD2 on 5 matching bases. Germline V gene lookup returns CDR1 SGDLS and CDR2 YYNGEE. The CDR3 covers 14 residues. The V end was cut by 4 bases, the J end by 3 bases, with 14 bases between. CDR3 nucleotides: TGTGCCAGCAGCCCTAGATGGGCGGGCTACGAGCAGTACTTC. Its translation is CASSPRWAGYEQYF.

The CDR3 DNA reads as TGTGCCAGCAGCAAGTCCGGGACAGGGGACTACCAGGAGGCGCAAGGGAGGGGCTACGAGCAGTACTTC. It encodes CASSKSGTGDYQEAQGRGYEQYF. V is TRBV21-1 and J is TRBJ2-7; no DNA check was done on the table's D call, TRBD1. TRBV21-1 is assigned pseudogene status. The CDR3 contains 23 residues.